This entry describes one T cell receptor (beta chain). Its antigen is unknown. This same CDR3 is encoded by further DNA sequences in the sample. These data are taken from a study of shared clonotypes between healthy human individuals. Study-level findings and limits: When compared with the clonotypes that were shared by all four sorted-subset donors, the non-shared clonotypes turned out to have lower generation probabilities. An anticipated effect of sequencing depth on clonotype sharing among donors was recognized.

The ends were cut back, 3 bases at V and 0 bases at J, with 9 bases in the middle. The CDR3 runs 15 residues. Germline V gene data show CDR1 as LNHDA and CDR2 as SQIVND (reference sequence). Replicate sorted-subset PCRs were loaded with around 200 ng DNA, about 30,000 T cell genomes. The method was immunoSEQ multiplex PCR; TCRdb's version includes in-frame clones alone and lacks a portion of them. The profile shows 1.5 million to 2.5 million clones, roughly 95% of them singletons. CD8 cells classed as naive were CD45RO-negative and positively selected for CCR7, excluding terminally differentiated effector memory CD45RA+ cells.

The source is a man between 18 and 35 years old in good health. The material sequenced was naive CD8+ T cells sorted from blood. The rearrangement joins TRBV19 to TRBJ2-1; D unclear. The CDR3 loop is CASSIVPGSYNEQFF. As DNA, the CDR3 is TGTGCCAGTAGTATCGTCCCTGGCTCCTACAATGAGCAGTTCTTC.